The next 13 T cell receptor beta chains were all read from a single sample in a study of T-cell memory formation after mild COVID-19 listed by TCRdb under 2021. Library construction relied on 5' RACE. TCRdb records Illumina NovaSeq 6000 as the sequencer. TCRdb itself trimmed the public reads at Q25 with fastp, ran MiXCR and retained productive beta chains. Every entry covers one CDR3 protein and lists the most common genes and DNA from its rows. The sample records over 350,000 distinct CDR3 sequences, more than 15% of which are singletons. 20% to 25% of the sample comes from the top ten. Input material: PBMCs or a T cell subset sorted from them (not recorded which). The receptors stem from a man in his late teens or twenties who had mild COVID-19 (a few samples of this study predate the infection). The sample titles of this study are shuffled in the database, so cell type and time point are left out; the donor was told from shared clones.

This clonotype has more than one count but fewer than ten. The J gene is TRBJ2-1, the V gene TRBV5-1; a possible D gene is TRBD2 (5 bases). The ends were cut back, 3 bases at V and 9 bases at J, with 10 bases in the middle. CDR1 and CDR2 (germline): SGHRS, YFSETQ. CDR3 length: 12 residues. This CDR3 is CASSSPAVEQFF. CDR3 sequence (DNA): TGCGCCAGCAGCTCCCCAGCGGTTGAGCAGTTCTTC.

DNA for the CDR3: TGCAGCGTGTCAGGGGCATCCTACAATGAGCAGTTCTTC. It encodes CSVSGASYNEQFF. This rearrangement joins TRBV29-1 to TRBJ2-1; weak D call: TRBD1 (6 bases). The CDR3 contains 13 residues. The V gene's germline CDR1 is SQVTM and CDR2 ANQGSEA. With 6 bases removed from V and 1 base from J, the gap between germline ends came to 10 bases.

The chain links TRBV5-1 to TRBJ2-7, with unresolved D. Germline V gene sequence: CDR1 SGHRS, CDR2 YFSETQ. This CDR3 has 18 amino acids. The V end lost 2 bases, the J end lost 4 bases, and 25 bases lay between the germline ends. The CDR3 reads CASSFMWASDPGAYEQYF. CDR3 nucleotide sequence: TGCGCCAGCAGCTTTATGTGGGCCTCTGATCCCGGAGCGTACGAGCAGTACTTC.

This clonotype was counted between two and nine times. The rearrangement joins TRBV6-4 to TRBJ2-2; 7 nucleotides agree with TRBD1. Trimming removed 4 bases from V and 3 bases from J; junction bases left unmatched: 2. From germline, CDR1 is MRHNA and CDR2 SNTAGT. The CDR3 is 14 amino acids. The CDR3 is CASSVDRDTGELFF. The CDR3 DNA is TGTGCCAGCAGTGTAGACAGGGACACCGGGGAGCTGTTTTTT.

This clonotype was found a few times. This chain links TRBV30 with TRBJ2-2; no firm D call. The length of the CDR3 is 11 residues. The V gene lost 5 bases and the J gene lost 5 bases, with 6 bases spanning the gap. Germline lookup yields CDR1 GTSNPN and CDR2 SVGIG (reference sequence). This chain's CDR3 is CAWGWTGELFF. In DNA form, the CDR3 reads TGTGCCTGGGGCTGGACCGGGGAGCTGTTTTTT.

The chain is built from TRBV7-9 and TRBJ1-4, with D tentatively TRBD1 (5 bases). Trimming removed 3 bases at V and 4 bases at J, with 15 bases between. The germline V gene encodes CDR1 SEHNR and CDR2 FQNEAQ (reference sequence). CDR3 size: 16 residues. The CDR3 protein is CASSFSPAGRNEKLFF. CDR3 nucleotides: TGTGCCAGCAGCTTTTCCCCGGCGGGGCGTAATGAAAAACTGTTTTTT.

The V gene is TRBV6-5, the J gene TRBJ2-6; D not resolved. This CDR3 is built from 15 residues. Trimming left V 3 bases short and J 0 bases short, with 6 bases between. Germline V CDR1 and CDR2: MNHEY, SVGAGI. The CDR3 DNA reads as TGTGCCAGCAGTTATAGGGCCTCTGGGGCCAACGTCCTGACTTTC. This sequence encodes CASSYRASGANVLTF.

The V and J genes are TRBV9 and TRBJ1-2; D might be TRBD1 (6 bases). The length of the CDR3 is 14 residues. In germline, CDR1 is SGDLS, CDR2 YYNGEE. The ends were cut back, 4 bases at V and 4 bases at J, with 14 bases in the middle. Written as DNA, the CDR3 is TGTGCCAGCAGCTTCTCGGACAGCAGCTATGGCTACACCTTC. The encoded protein is CASSFSDSSYGYTF.

The chain uses TRBV5-6 and TRBJ2-1, with D unresolved. Trimming removed 0 bases at V and 8 bases at J, with 12 bases between. This CDR3 has 14 residues. From germline, CDR1 is SGHDT and CDR2 YYEEEE. In DNA, the CDR3 is TGTGCCAGCAGCTTGGTCAATCGAAGGGATGAGCAGTTCTTC. Translating gives CASSLVNRRDEQFF.

This clonotype appeared a few times. The chain has TRBV5-6 and TRBJ1-1; D gene ambiguous. Germline V gene sequence: CDR1 SGHDT, CDR2 YYEEEE. CDR3 size: 15 residues. Trimming removed 4 bases at V and 0 bases at J, with 13 bases between. The CDR3 protein is CASSPWRVLNTEAFF. The CDR3 nucleotides are TGTGCCAGCAGCCCCTGGAGAGTGCTGAACACTGAAGCTTTCTTT.

This clonotype was detected many times. The chain is built from TRBV18 and TRBJ1-2; TRBD1 agrees at 7 bases. The trim removed 4 bases at V and 3 bases at J, leaving 2 bases unmatched. The CDR3 length is 13 residues. Per germline, CDR1 KGHSH and CDR2 LQKENI. CDR3 in amino acids: CASSLQGDYGYTF. The CDR3, as DNA: TGTGCCAGCTCACTCCAGGGGGACTATGGCTACACCTTC.

V usage is TRBV12-3 or TRBV12-4 and J usage is TRBJ2-5; 9 nucleotides align to TRBD1. This CDR3 region has 14 residues. With 8 bases clipped from V and 5 bases from J, the junction kept 9 bases outside the gene matches. In DNA form, the CDR3 reads TGTGCCAGCGTACAGGGGGCTAGGCTGGAGACCCAGTACTTC. Protein product: CASVQGARLETQYF.

The gene calls are TRBV3-1 and TRBJ1-2; the match to TRBD1 covers 8 bases. This CDR3 is 16 amino acids long. Germline values: CDR1 LGHDT, CDR2 YNNKEL (reference sequence). V was pared by 2 bases and J by 4 bases, with 9 bases of the junction left unmatched. As DNA, the CDR3 is TGTGCCAGCAGCCAACTCGGGACAGGTGCCATCTATGGCTACACCTTC. As protein: CASSQLGTGAIYGYTF.